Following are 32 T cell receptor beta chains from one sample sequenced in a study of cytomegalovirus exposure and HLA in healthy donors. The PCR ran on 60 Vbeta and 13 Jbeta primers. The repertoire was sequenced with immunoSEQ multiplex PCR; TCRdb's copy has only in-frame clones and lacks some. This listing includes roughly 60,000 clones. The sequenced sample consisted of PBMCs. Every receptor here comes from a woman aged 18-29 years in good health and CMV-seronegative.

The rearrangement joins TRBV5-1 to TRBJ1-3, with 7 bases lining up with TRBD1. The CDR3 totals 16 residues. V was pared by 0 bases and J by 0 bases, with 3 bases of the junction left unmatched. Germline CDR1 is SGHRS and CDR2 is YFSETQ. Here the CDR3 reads CASSLGQGRSGNTIYF. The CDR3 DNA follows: TGCGCCAGCAGCTTGGGACAGGGACGCTCTGGAAACACCATATATTTT.

CDR3 loop: CASSQPGGGRYGYTF. The CDR3 DNA is TGCGCCAGCAGCCAACCGGGAGGGGGACGCTATGGCTACACCTTC. The V gene is TRBV4-1, the J gene TRBJ1-2; weak D call: TRBD1 (6 bases). Trimming cost V 2 bases and J 4 bases, with 14 bases left between them. In germline, CDR1 is MGHRA, CDR2 YSYEKL. This CDR3 has 15 residues.

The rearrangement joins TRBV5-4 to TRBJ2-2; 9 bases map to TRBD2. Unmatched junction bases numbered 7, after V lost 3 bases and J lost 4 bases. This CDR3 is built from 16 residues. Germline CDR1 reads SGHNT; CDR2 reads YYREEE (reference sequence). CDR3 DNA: TGTGCCAGCAGCTCCATTGGGCGGGGGGGCACCGGGGAGCTGTTTTTT. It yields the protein CASSSIGRGGTGELFF.

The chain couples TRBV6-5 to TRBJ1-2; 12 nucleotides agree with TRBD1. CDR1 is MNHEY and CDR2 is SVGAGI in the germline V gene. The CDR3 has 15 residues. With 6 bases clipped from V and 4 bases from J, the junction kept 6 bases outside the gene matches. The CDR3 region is CASRHGTGGSYGYTF. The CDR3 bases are TGTGCCAGCAGACACGGGACAGGGGGCTCCTATGGCTACACCTTC.

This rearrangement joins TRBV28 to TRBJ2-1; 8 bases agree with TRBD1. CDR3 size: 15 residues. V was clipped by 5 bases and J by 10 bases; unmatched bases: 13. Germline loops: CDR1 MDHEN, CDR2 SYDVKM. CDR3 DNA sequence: TGTGCCAGCAGTCCGGACAGGGTAGGGAGTGACGAGCAGTTCTTC. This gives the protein CASSPDRVGSDEQFF.

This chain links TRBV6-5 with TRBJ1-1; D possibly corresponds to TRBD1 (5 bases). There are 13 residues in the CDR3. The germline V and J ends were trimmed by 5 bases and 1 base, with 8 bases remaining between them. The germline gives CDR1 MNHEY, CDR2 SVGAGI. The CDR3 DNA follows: TGTGCCAGCAGTGTAGACAGGAACACTGAAGCTTTCTTT. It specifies CASSVDRNTEAFF.

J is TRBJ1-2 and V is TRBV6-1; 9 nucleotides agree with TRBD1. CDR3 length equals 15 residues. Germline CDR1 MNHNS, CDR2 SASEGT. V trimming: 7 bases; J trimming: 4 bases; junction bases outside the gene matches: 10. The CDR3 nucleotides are TGTGCCAGCAACAGCTACAGGGGGCGCACCTATGGCTACACCTTC. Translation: CASNSYRGRTYGYTF.

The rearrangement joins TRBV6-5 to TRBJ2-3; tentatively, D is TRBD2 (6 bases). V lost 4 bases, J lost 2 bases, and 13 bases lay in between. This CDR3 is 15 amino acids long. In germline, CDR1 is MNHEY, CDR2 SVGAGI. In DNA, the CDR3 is TGTGCCAGCAGTTTATTCGGGGGTTCCACAGATACGCAGTATTTT. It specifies CASSLFGGSTDTQYF.

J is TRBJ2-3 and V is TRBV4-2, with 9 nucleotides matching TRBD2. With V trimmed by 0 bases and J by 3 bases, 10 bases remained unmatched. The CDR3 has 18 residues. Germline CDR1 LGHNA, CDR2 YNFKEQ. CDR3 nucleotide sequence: TGTGCCAGCAGCCAAGATTTAGCGGGGGCCACCTTTACAGATACGCAGTATTTT. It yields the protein CASSQDLAGATFTDTQYF.

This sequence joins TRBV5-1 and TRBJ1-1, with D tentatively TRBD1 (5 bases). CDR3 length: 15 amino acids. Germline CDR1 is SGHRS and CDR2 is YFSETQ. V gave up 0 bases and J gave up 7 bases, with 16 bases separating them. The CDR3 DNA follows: TGCGCCAGCAGCTTGGCCCTATATCCGACAGATGAAGCTTTCTTT. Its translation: CASSLALYPTDEAFF.

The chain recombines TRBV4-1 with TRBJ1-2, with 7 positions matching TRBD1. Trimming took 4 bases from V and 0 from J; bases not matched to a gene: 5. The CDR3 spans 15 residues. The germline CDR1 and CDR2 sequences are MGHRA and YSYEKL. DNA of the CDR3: TGCGCCAGCAGCCGTTCCGGGACAGCTAACTATGGCTACACCTTC. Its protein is CASSRSGTANYGYTF.

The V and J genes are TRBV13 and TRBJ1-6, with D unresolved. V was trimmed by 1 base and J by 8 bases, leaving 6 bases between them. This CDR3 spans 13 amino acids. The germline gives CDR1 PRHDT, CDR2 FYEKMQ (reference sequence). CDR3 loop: CASSLVRDSPLHF. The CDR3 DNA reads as TGTGCCAGCAGCTTAGTTCGGGATTCACCCCTCCACTTT.

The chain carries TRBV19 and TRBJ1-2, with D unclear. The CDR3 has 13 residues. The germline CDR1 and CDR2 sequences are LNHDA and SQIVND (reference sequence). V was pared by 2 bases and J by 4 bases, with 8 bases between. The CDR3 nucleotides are TGTGCCAGTAGTATAAACACCTTCTATGGCTACACCTTC. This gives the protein CASSINTFYGYTF.

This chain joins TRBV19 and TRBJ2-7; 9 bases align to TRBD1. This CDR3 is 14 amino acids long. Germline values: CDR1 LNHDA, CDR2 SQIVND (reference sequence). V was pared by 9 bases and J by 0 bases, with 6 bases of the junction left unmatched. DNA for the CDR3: TGTGCCAGCAGCTGGGGACAGGGCTCCTACGAGCAGTACTTC. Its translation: CASSWGQGSYEQYF.

The DNA of the CDR3 is TGTGCCAGCGGCGAGGGAGGCACCGGGGAGCTGTTTTTT. Translated, it gives CASGEGGTGELFF. J is TRBJ2-2 and V is TRBV9; tentative D call: TRBD2 (6 bases). The CDR3 covers 13 residues. The germline V gene encodes CDR1 SGDLS and CDR2 YYNGEE. V lost 7 bases, J lost 4 bases, and 11 bases lay in between.

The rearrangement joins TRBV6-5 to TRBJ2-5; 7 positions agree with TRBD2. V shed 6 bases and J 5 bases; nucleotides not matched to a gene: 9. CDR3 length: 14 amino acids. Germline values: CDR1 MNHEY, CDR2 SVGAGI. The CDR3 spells CASRDPGGGETQYF. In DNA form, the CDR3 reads TGTGCCAGCAGGGACCCCGGGGGAGGGGAGACCCAGTACTTC.

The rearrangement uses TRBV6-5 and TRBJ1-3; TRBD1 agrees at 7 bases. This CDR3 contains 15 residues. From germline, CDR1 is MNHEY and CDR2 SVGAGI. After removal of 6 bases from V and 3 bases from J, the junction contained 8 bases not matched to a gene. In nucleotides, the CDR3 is TGTGCCAGCAGCCCGACAGGGTTGGTTGGAAACACCATATATTTT. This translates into CASSPTGLVGNTIYF.

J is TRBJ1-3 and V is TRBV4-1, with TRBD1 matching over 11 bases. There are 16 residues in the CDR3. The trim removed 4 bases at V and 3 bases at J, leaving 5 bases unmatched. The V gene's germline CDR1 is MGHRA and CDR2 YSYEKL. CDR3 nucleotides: TGCGCCAGCAGCCCGGGACAGGGGGTATATGGAAACACCATATATTTT. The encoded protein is CASSPGQGVYGNTIYF.

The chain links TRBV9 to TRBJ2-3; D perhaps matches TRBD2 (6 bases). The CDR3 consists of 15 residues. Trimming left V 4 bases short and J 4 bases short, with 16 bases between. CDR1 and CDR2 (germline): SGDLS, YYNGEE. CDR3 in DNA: TGTGCCAGCAGCTCAATCGGGACTTTGGCAGATACGCAGTATTTT. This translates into CASSSIGTLADTQYF.

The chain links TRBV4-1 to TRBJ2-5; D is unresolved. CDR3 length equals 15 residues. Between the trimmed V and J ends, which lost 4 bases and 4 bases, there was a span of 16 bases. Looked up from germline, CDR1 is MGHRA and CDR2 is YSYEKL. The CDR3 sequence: CASSPADPTRETQYF. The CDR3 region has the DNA TGCGCCAGCAGCCCGGCGGATCCCACCCGAGAGACCCAGTACTTC.

The CDR3 sequence: CASSLGQVGGYTF. The CDR3 nucleotides read TGTGCCAGCAGCCTCGGACAGGTCGGGGGCTACACCTTC. V and J are TRBV11-2 and TRBJ1-2; 7 bases are a match to TRBD1. Germline CDR1 and CDR2: SGHAT and FQNNGV. This CDR3 comprises 13 residues. V gave up 5 bases and J gave up 8 bases; unmatched junction bases: 8.

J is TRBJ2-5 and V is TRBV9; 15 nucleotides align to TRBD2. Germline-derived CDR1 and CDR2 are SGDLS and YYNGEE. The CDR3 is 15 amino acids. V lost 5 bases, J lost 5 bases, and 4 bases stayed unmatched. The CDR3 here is CASSGTSGRLETQYF. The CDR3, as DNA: TGTGCCAGCAGTGGGACTAGCGGGAGGTTGGAGACCCAGTACTTC.

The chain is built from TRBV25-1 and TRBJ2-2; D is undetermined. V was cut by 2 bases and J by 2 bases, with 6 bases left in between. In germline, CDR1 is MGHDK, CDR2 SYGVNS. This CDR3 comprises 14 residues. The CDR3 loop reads CASSETLNTGELFF. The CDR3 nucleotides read TGTGCCAGCAGTGAAACTCTCAACACCGGGGAGCTGTTTTTT.

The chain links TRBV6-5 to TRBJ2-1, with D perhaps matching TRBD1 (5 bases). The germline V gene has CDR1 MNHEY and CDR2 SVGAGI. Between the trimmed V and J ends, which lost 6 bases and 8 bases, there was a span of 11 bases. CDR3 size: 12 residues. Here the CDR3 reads CASRQENHEQFF. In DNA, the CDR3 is TGTGCCAGCAGACAGGAGAATCATGAGCAGTTCTTC.

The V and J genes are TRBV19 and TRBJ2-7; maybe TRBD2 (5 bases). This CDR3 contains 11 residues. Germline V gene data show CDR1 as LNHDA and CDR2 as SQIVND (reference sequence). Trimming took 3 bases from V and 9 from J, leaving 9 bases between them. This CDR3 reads CASSIGGRQYF. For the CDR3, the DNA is TGTGCCAGTAGTATTGGTGGGAGGCAGTACTTC.

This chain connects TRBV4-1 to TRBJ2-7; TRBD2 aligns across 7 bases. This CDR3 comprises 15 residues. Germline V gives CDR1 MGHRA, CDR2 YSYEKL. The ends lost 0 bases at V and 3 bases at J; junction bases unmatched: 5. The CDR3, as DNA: TGCGCCAGCAGCCAAGATAGACGGGACTACTACGAGCAGTACTTC. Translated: CASSQDRRDYYEQYF.

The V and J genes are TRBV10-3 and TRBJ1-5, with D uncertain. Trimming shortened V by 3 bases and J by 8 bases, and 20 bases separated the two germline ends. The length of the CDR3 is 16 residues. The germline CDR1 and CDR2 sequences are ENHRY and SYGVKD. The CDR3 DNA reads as TGTGCCATCAGTGAAACCCTAAAGAGCCCCGTTGAGCCCCAGCATTTT. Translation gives CAISETLKSPVEPQHF.

The CDR3 reads CASSQVRASGNTIYF. The CDR3 nucleotides are TGCGCCAGCAGCCAAGTAAGAGCATCTGGAAACACCATATATTTT. The gene calls are TRBV4-1 and TRBJ1-3; D gene unclear. V lost 1 base to trimming and J lost 1 base, with 8 bases between them. Germline assignment: CDR1 MGHRA and CDR2 YSYEKL. The CDR3 has 15 amino acids.

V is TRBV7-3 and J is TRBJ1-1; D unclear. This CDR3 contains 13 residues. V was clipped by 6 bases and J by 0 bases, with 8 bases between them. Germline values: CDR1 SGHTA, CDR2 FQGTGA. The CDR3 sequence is CASSTSMNTEAFF. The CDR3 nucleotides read TGTGCCAGCAGTACCAGTATGAACACTGAAGCTTTCTTT.

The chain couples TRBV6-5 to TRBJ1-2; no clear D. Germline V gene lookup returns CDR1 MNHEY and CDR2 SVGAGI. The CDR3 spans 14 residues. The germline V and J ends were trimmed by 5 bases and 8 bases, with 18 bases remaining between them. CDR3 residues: CASSARGDRYGYTF. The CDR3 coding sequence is TGTGCCAGCAGTGCCCGAGGAGATCGTTACGGCTACACCTTC.

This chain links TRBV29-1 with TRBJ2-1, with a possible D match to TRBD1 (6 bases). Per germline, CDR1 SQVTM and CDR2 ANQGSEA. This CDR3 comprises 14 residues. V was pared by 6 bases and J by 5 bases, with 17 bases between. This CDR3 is CSVTQGTGDNEQFF. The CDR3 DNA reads TGCAGCGTGACACAGGGTACCGGCGACAATGAGCAGTTCTTC.

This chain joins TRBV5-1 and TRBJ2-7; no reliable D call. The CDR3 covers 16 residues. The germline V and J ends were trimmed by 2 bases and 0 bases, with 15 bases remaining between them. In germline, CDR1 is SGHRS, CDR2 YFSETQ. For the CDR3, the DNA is TGCGCCAGCAGCTTAACCCTGGGCCTTATCTCCTACGAGCAGTACTTC. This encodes CASSLTLGLISYEQYF.